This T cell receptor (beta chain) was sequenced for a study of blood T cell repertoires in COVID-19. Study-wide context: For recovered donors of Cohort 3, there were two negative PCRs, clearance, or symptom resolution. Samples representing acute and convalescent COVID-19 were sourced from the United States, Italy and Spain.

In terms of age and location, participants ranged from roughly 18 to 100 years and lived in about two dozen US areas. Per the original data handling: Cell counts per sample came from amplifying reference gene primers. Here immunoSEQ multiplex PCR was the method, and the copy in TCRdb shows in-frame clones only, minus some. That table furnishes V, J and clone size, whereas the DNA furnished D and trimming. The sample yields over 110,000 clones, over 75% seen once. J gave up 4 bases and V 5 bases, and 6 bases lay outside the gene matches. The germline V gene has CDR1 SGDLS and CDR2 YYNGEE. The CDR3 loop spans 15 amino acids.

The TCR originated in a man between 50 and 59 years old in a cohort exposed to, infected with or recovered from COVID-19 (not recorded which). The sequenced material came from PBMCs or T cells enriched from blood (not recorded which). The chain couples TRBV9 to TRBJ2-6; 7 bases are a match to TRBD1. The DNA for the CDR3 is TGTGCCAGCAGGGCAGGGGGTACCGGGGCCAACGTCCTGACTTTC. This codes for CASRAGGTGANVLTF.